This T cell receptor (beta chain) was captured by sequencing in a study of human T cells and chemical hapten exposure. At the level of the study: The study sensitized with 2% DPC on a 2 cm by 2 cm patch of upper inner arm skin.

TCRdb recomputed calls from the RACE reads with MiXCR, one row per CDR3 protein. The sample includes 62,000 or so distinct CDR3 sequences, 11% of them seen just once. Specified time point: patch test 3, about 24 weeks after DPC sensitization. Treatment specified: therapeutic diphenylcyclopropenone sensitization with weekly scalp DPC. At every patch-test visit, blood was drawn before the patch test was applied. In its sample, this clonotype was seen many times. Its antigen is unidentified. Overall study findings and caveats: Expanded TCRs created a significantly greater count of big CDR3 similarity clusters than controls did. TCRs exceeding a frequency of 1 in 1000 stayed unchanged under DPC sensitization.

The TCR originated in a woman aged 25 to 39 with alopecia areata. Some clones in this sample may be carry-over from other donors' samples. The material sequenced was whole blood, taken in connection with sensitization to the hapten diphenylcyclopropenone (DPC).

The CDR3 bases are TGTGCCAGCAGTCCTCTAGCGGGAGCTAGCGGGGAGCTGTTTTTT. Its translation: CASSPLAGASGELFF. The rearrangement joins TRBV6-5 to TRBJ2-2; 10 nucleotides align to TRBD2. The germline CDR1 and CDR2 sequences are MNHEY and SVGAGI. This CDR3 spans 15 amino acids. V shed 5 bases, J shed 7 bases, and the junction held 7 bases outside the gene matches.